This entry concerns a single T cell receptor (beta chain). Its antigen is not identified. This entry comes from a study of T cells expressing NK-cell markers. At the level of the study: Sorted CD3+CD56-NKG2C+, CD3+CD56+NKG2C- and CD3+CD56+NKG2C+ T cells were the source of the TCR beta repertoires.

CDR1 MNHEY and CDR2 SVGAGI come from the germline V gene. CDR3 length equals 14 residues. Study outcomes and limitations: Also leading the CD3+CD56-NKG2C+ fraction in a handful of donors were these clonotypes. There remained a lack of clarity about HCMV specificity of expanded NKG2C+ T cell clones.

TCRdb reprocessed the 5' RACE reads; each CDR3 protein has one entry and no DNA is given. The table lists 500,000 to 700,000 distinct CDR3 sequences. This sequence joins TRBV6-5 and TRBJ2-3. The source is a man between 18 and 35 years old in good health. The sample taken for sequencing was blood T cells: a sorted CD56 or NKG2C T cell subset, CD4+ or CD8+ T cells, or bulk PBMC T cells (not recorded which). CDR3 protein: CASSYLGFTDTQYF.